These 16 T cell receptor beta chains originate from one sample sequenced in a study of T cells in localized non-small cell lung cancer. The data were produced by immunoSEQ multiplex PCR, yet TCRdb's version contains in-frame clones alone and is incomplete. Of around 64,000 clones listed, approximately 80% are singletons. The sequencing here drew on PBMCs, taken before any cancer treatment. The receptors were sampled from a man aged 40-75 years with stage II lung adenocarcinoma.

The genes are TRBV15 and TRBJ1-4; D call uncertain. CDR1 LNHNV and CDR2 YYDKDF come from the germline V gene (reference sequence). This CDR3 has 15 residues. V was trimmed by 1 base and J by 6 bases, leaving 12 bases between them. CDR3 residues: CATSRVGRLDEKLFF. For the CDR3, the DNA is TGTGCCACCAGCAGAGTAGGGAGGCTTGATGAAAAACTGTTTTTT.

V usage is TRBV6-1 and J usage is TRBJ1-1; 10 bases match TRBD1. This CDR3 region has 14 residues. J was trimmed by 5 bases and V by 7 bases; bases with no gene match: 7. Germline V gives CDR1 MNHNS, CDR2 SASEGT. The CDR3 DNA sequence: TGTGCCAGCAATGGAGGGACAGGGGTTACTGAAGCTTTCTTT. It is translated as CASNGGTGVTEAFF.

V gene TRBV9 combines with J gene TRBJ1-5, with TRBD1 matching over 7 bases. CDR1 is SGDLS, CDR2 YYNGEE, per germline. CDR3 length: 14 amino acids. Trimming removed 3 bases from V and 6 bases from J; junction bases left unmatched: 6. The CDR3 protein is CASSADRVAQPQHF. CDR3 coding DNA: TGTGCCAGCAGCGCAGACAGGGTCGCTCAGCCCCAGCATTTT.

The sample holds a few counts of this clone. The rearrangement joins TRBV19 to TRBJ1-2; no firm D call. This CDR3 comprises 14 residues. The germline V and J ends were trimmed by 3 bases and 5 bases, with 13 bases remaining between them. CDR1 LNHDA and CDR2 SQIVND come from the germline V gene (reference sequence). The CDR3 coding sequence is TGTGCCAGTAGTATCCCCAGCGACGGGTATGGCTACACCTTC. Translation: CASSIPSDGYGYTF.

The CDR3 DNA follows: TGTGCCAGCACTGGAAGGGCTAACTATGGCTACACCTTC. As protein: CASTGRANYGYTF. The chain links TRBV6-5 to TRBJ1-2; D gene ambiguous. V lost 7 bases to trimming and J lost 0 bases, with 9 bases between them. There are 13 residues in the CDR3. The germline CDR1 and CDR2 sequences are MNHEY and SVGAGI.

The genes are TRBV7-6 and TRBJ2-1; 8 bases are shared with TRBD2. This CDR3 spans 15 amino acids. The junction had 10 bases not matched to a gene; V was cut back by 6 bases and J by 6 bases. Per the germline V gene, CDR1 is SGHVS and CDR2 is FNYEAQ. CDR3 sequence: CASSYYSGMGNEQFF. CDR3 DNA sequence: TGTGCCAGCAGTTATTATAGCGGGATGGGCAATGAGCAGTTCTTC.

The chain employs TRBV5-4 and TRBJ2-3; D gene ambiguous. Looked up from germline, CDR1 is SGHNT and CDR2 is YYREEE (reference sequence). This CDR3 is built from 13 residues. Trimming removed 4 bases from V and 4 bases from J, with 10 bases in between. The CDR3 sequence: CASSPPDPDTQYF. CDR3 nucleotide sequence: TGTGCCAGCAGCCCCCCAGACCCAGATACGCAGTATTTT.

The chain combines TRBV6-1 with TRBJ1-5; 9 nucleotides line up with TRBD1. This CDR3 region has 16 residues. Germline CDR1 MNHNS, CDR2 SASEGT. Trimming took 2 bases from V and 1 from J; bases not matched to a gene: 3. The CDR3 is CASSEYRGRSNQPQHF. CDR3 nucleotides: TGTGCCAGCAGTGAATACAGGGGGCGCAGCAATCAGCCCCAGCATTTT.

J is TRBJ2-1 and V is TRBV18; 7 nucleotides line up with TRBD1. The CDR3 sequence is 17 residues long. Germline lookup yields CDR1 KGHSH and CDR2 LQKENI. Trimming at V came to 3 bases and at J to 0 bases, leaving 8 bases not matched to a gene. The CDR3: CASSPSGQMNSYNEQFF. DNA of the CDR3: TGTGCCAGCTCACCTTCGGGACAGATGAACTCCTACAATGAGCAGTTCTTC.

The CDR3 coding sequence is TGCAGCGTTGCGGTACAGGGGCCTGGAAACACCATATATTTT. It is translated as CSVAVQGPGNTIYF. The V gene is TRBV29-1, the J gene TRBJ1-3, with 7 bases identical to TRBD1. The CDR3 covers 14 residues. The V gene end was trimmed by 4 bases and the J gene end by 2 bases; junction bases not matched to a gene: 5. Germline V gives CDR1 SQVTM, CDR2 ANQGSEA.

The chain uses TRBV7-8 and TRBJ1-5; no definite D call. Germline V gene lookup returns CDR1 SGHVS and CDR2 FQNEAQ. The CDR3 runs 13 residues. V was clipped by 2 bases and J by 7 bases, with 9 bases between them. The CDR3 loop is CASSLQDSQPQHF. The CDR3, as DNA: TGTGCCAGCAGCTTACAGGATAGCCAGCCCCAGCATTTT.

V gene TRBV6-6 combines with J gene TRBJ1-2; tentative D call: TRBD1 (5 bases). The CDR3 spans 14 residues. Trimming took off 7 bases at V and 0 bases at J, with 12 bases between the two ends. Germline loops: CDR1 MNHNY, CDR2 SVGAGI (reference sequence). The DNA of the CDR3 is TGTGCCAGCACCCGGGACGGACCTAACTATGGCTACACCTTC. It yields the protein CASTRDGPNYGYTF.

The chain joins TRBV5-4 to TRBJ1-3; possibly TRBD1 for D (6 bases). V was shortened by 2 bases and J by 2 bases, with 11 bases between the two germline ends. Germline values: CDR1 SGHNT, CDR2 YYREEE (reference sequence). The CDR3 has 15 residues. In DNA, the CDR3 is TGTGCCAGCAGCTTTTCCAGGGGAGCTGGAAACACCATATATTTT. Its translation: CASSFSRGAGNTIYF.

The chain carries TRBV7-2 and TRBJ1-1, with D uncertain. CDR1 SGHTA and CDR2 FQGNSA come from the germline V gene. The CDR3 has 14 residues. The V end lost 3 bases, the J end lost 6 bases, and 14 bases lay between the germline ends. The DNA for the CDR3 is TGTGCCAGCAGCTTGGCCTCGGGGAGGGCTGAAGCTTTCTTT. Its protein product is CASSLASGRAEAFF.

This clone was seen a handful of times. V usage is TRBV5-6 and J usage is TRBJ1-3; no firm D call. Germline V gene data show CDR1 as SGHDT and CDR2 as YYEEEE. Trimming left V 1 base short and J 1 base short, with 12 bases between. This CDR3 has 16 residues. CDR3 sequence (DNA): TGTGCCAGCAGCTTGCTCCGGGGAGGGTCTGGAAACACCATATATTTT. Translation: CASSLLRGGSGNTIYF.

This clone showed up just a few times. The rearrangement uses TRBV29-1 and TRBJ2-7, with D tentatively TRBD1 (5 bases). The CDR3 consists of 13 residues. CDR1 and CDR2 (germline): SQVTM, ANQGSEA. Trimming pared 1 base from V and 5 bases from J, leaving 12 bases between. Here the CDR3 DNA reads TGCAGCGTTGAAGTCAACCAGGGTAACGAGCAGTACTTC. This encodes CSVEVNQGNEQYF.